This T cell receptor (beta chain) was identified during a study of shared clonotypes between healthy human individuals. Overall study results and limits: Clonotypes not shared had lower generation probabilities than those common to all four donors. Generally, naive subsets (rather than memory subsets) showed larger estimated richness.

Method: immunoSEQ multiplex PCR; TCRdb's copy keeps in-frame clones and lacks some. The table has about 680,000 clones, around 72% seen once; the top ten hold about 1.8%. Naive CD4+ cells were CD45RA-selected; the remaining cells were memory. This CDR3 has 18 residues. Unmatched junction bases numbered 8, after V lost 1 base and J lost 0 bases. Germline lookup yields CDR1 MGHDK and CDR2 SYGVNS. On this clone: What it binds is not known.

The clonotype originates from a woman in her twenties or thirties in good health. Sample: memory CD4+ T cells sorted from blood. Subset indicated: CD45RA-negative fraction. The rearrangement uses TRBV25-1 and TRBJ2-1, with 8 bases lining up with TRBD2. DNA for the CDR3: TGTGCCAGCAGTGAATTACCCCATAGCGGGACCTCCTACAATGAGCAGTTCTTC. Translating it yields CASSELPHSGTSYNEQFF.